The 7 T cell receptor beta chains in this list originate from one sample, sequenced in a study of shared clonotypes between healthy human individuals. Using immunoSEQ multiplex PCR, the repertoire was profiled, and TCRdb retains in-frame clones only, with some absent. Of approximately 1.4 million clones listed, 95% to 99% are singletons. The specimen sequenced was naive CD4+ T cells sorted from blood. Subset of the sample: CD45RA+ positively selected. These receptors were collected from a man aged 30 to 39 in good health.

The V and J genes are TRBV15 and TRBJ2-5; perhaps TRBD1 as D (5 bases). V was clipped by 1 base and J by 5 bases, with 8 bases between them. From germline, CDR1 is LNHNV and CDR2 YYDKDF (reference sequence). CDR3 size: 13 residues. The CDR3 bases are TGTGCCACCAGCAGAGGGGGCGCGGAGACCCAGTACTTC. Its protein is CATSRGGAETQYF.

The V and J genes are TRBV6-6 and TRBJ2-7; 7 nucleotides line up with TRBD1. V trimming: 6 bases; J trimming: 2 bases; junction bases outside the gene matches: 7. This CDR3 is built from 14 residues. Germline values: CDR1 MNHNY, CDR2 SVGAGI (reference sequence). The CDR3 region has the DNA TGTGCCAGCAGCCGTGACAGGGACACCTACGAGCAGTACTTC. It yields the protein CASSRDRDTYEQYF.

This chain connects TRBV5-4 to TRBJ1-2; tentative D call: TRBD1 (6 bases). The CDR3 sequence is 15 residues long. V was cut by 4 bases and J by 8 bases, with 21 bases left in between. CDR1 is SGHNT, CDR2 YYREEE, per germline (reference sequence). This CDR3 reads CASSPVGRGRKGYTF. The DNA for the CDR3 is TGTGCCAGCAGCCCTGTGGGCAGGGGACGGAAAGGCTACACCTTC.

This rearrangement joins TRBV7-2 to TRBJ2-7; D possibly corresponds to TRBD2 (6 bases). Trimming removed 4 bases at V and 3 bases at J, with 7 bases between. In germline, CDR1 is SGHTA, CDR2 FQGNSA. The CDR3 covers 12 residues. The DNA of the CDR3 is TGTGCCAGCAGCTCGGGACTCTACGAGCAGTACTTC. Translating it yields CASSSGLYEQYF. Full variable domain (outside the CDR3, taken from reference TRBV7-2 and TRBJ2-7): GAGVSQSPSNKVTEKGKDVELRCDPISGHTALYWYRQSLGQGLEFLIYFQGNSAPDKSGLPSDRFSAERTGGSVSTLTIQRTQQEDSAVYLCASSSGLYEQYFGPGTRLTVT.

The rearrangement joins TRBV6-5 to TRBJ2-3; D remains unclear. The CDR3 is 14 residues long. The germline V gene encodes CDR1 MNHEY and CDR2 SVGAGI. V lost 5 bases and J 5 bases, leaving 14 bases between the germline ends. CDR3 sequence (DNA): TGTGCCAGCAGTCCCGGCTGGCCCCAAGATACGCAGTATTTT. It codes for CASSPGWPQDTQYF.

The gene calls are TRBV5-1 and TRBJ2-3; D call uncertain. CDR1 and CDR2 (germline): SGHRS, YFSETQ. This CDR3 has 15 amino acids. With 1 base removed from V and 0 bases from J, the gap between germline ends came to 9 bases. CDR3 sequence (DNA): TGCGCCAGCAGCTTGCGCGGCCTTAGCACAGATACGCAGTATTTT. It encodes CASSLRGLSTDTQYF.

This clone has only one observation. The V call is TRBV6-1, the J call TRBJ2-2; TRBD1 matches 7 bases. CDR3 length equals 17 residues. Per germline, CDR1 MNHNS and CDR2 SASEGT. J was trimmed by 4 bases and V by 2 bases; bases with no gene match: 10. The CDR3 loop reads CASSESRQGRGTGELFF. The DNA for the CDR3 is TGTGCCAGCAGTGAATCGCGACAGGGCCGAGGCACCGGGGAGCTGTTTTTT.